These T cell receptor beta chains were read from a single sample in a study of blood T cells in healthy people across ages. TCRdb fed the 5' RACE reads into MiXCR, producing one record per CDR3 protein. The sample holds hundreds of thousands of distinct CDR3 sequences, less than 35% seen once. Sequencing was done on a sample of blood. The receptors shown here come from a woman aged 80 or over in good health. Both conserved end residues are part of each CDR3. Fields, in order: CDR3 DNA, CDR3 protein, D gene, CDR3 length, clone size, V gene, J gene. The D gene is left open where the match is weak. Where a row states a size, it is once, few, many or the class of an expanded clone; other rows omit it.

CDR3 DNA: TGTGCCAGCAGCCCGCGGACAGCGAAAGATACGCAGTATTTT
CDR3 protein: CASSPRTAKDTQYF
D gene: .
CDR3 length: 14
clone size: many
V gene: TRBV4-2
J gene: TRBJ2-3

CDR3 DNA: TGTGCCAGCAGTCCTACGAGAGAAAGAGCAGATACGCAGTATTTT
CDR3 protein: CASSPTRERADTQYF
D gene: .
CDR3 length: 15
clone size: .
V gene: TRBV12-3/TRBV12-4
J gene: TRBJ2-3

CDR3 DNA: TGTGCCAGCAGCCAAGGGCAGGGGAGGATTCCAGATACGCAGTATTTT
CDR3 protein: CASSQGQGRIPDTQYF
D gene: .
CDR3 length: 16
clone size: many
V gene: TRBV3-1
J gene: TRBJ2-3

CDR3 DNA: TGTGCCAGCCGGGACACGTACAATGAGCAGTTCTTC
CDR3 protein: CASRDTYNEQFF
D gene: .
CDR3 length: 12
clone size: many
V gene: TRBV6-2/TRBV6-3
J gene: TRBJ2-1

CDR3 DNA: TGTGCCTGGAGTGGCGTGGGGCCCACTGGCGAGCAGTACTTC
CDR3 protein: CAWSGVGPTGEQYF
D gene: .
CDR3 length: 14
clone size: .
V gene: TRBV30
J gene: TRBJ2-7

CDR3 DNA: TGCAGTGCTAGAGTCCGGGACAGGGGGACGTACGAGCAGTACTTC
CDR3 protein: CSARVRDRGTYEQYF
D gene: TRBD1
CDR3 length: 15
clone size: many
V gene: TRBV20-1
J gene: TRBJ2-7

CDR3 DNA: TGTGCCAGTAGTCCCATCACCCAACGGGGAGGGAAATACGAGCAGTACTTC
CDR3 protein: CASSPITQRGGKYEQYF
D gene: TRBD2
CDR3 length: 17
clone size: many
V gene: TRBV19
J gene: TRBJ2-7

CDR3 DNA: TGTGCCTGGAGTGTAGGAGGGAATCAGCCCCAGCATTTT
CDR3 protein: CAWSVGGNQPQHF
D gene: .
CDR3 length: 13
clone size: .
V gene: TRBV30
J gene: TRBJ1-5

CDR3 DNA: TGTGCCAGCAGCCCACAGCGGGGGACCTCCTACAATGAGCAGTTCTTC
CDR3 protein: CASSPQRGTSYNEQFF
D gene: TRBD2
CDR3 length: 16
clone size: many
V gene: TRBV7-6
J gene: TRBJ2-1

CDR3 DNA: TGTGCCAGCGGAGTGAGCGGGGGGGCCAGTGATCAGTACTTC
CDR3 protein: CASGVSGGASDQYF
D gene: TRBD2
CDR3 length: 14
clone size: .
V gene: TRBV27
J gene: TRBJ2-4

CDR3 DNA: TGTGCCAGCAGGCTTGGCGGGGGGGGGACCTACGAGCAGTACTTC
CDR3 protein: CASRLGGGGTYEQYF
D gene: TRBD2
CDR3 length: 15
clone size: many
V gene: TRBV7-2
J gene: TRBJ2-7

CDR3 DNA: TGTGCCTGGACCAAAGGGGGCGAGGGAGGCTATGGCTACACCTTC
CDR3 protein: CAWTKGGEGGYGYTF
D gene: TRBD1
CDR3 length: 15
clone size: many
V gene: TRBV30
J gene: TRBJ1-2

CDR3 DNA: TGTGCCAGCAGCTTCCTAGCGGGGTTCTACAATGAGCAGTACTTC
CDR3 protein: CASSFLAGFYNEQYF
D gene: TRBD2
CDR3 length: 15
clone size: many
V gene: TRBV7-2
J gene: TRBJ2-5

CDR3 DNA: TGTGCCAGCAGTCCGCTAGCTAGCACAGATACGCAGTATTTT
CDR3 protein: CASSPLASTDTQYF
D gene: .
CDR3 length: 14
clone size: many
V gene: TRBV25-1
J gene: TRBJ2-3

CDR3 DNA: TGCGCCAGCAGCCGTAGAACCAGCGGGGGGGCCTTCCAAGAGACCCAGTACTTC
CDR3 protein: CASSRRTSGGAFQETQYF
D gene: TRBD2
CDR3 length: 18
clone size: many
V gene: TRBV4-3
J gene: TRBJ2-5

CDR3 DNA: TGTGCCGGCAGCTCCGGGAGACGGGAGGGCTACACCTTC
CDR3 protein: CAGSSGRREGYTF
D gene: .
CDR3 length: 13
clone size: .
V gene: TRBV5-6
J gene: TRBJ1-2

CDR3 DNA: TGTGCCAGCAGTTTTAGCCGGACTTTCTTT
CDR3 protein: CASSFSRTFF
D gene: .
CDR3 length: 10
clone size: few
V gene: TRBV28
J gene: TRBJ1-1

CDR3 DNA: TGTGCCACCAGTGAACGACAGGACTATGGCTACACCTTC
CDR3 protein: CATSERQDYGYTF
D gene: .
CDR3 length: 13
clone size: .
V gene: TRBV24-1
J gene: TRBJ1-2

CDR3 DNA: TGTGCCAGCAGACGTACAGGGGGTGGTTATCAGCCCCAGCATTTT
CDR3 protein: CASRRTGGGYQPQHF
D gene: TRBD1
CDR3 length: 15
clone size: many
V gene: TRBV12-3/TRBV12-4
J gene: TRBJ1-5

CDR3 DNA: TGCAGTGCTAGTGGGGTCTCCTACGAGCAGTACTTC
CDR3 protein: CSASGVSYEQYF
D gene: .
CDR3 length: 12
clone size: many
V gene: TRBV20-1
J gene: TRBJ2-7

CDR3 DNA: TGTGCCAGCATTAAAAGGGGAGAGGGAACTGAAGCTTTCTTT
CDR3 protein: CASIKRGEGTEAFF
D gene: .
CDR3 length: 14
clone size: .
V gene: TRBV6-5
J gene: TRBJ1-1

CDR3 DNA: TGTGCCAGCAGTTACTCGACCGGGGGCTCTTATGGAAACACCATATATTTT
CDR3 protein: CASSYSTGGSYGNTIYF
D gene: .
CDR3 length: 17
clone size: .
V gene: TRBV6-5
J gene: TRBJ1-3

CDR3 DNA: TGTGCCAGCAGGCCCTCTGGGGGTCGGAACACCGGGGAGCTGTTTTTT
CDR3 protein: CASRPSGGRNTGELFF
D gene: .
CDR3 length: 16
clone size: many
V gene: TRBV7-2
J gene: TRBJ2-2

CDR3 DNA: TGTGCCAGCAGCTTAGGACGCCGCAGGGAAGGGACCCAGTACTTC
CDR3 protein: CASSLGRRREGTQYF
D gene: .
CDR3 length: 15
clone size: many
V gene: TRBV7-9
J gene: TRBJ2-5

CDR3 DNA: TGTGCCAGCAGCTTGAAGTCCGGGGGCGGTGAAAAACTGTTTTTT
CDR3 protein: CASSLKSGGGEKLFF
D gene: .
CDR3 length: 15
clone size: few
V gene: TRBV5-6
J gene: TRBJ1-4

CDR3 DNA: TGTGCCAGCAGCTTGAGCGGGCTAGTCACGACCGGGGAGCTGTTTTTT
CDR3 protein: CASSLSGLVTTGELFF
D gene: .
CDR3 length: 16
clone size: .
V gene: TRBV5-6
J gene: TRBJ2-2

CDR3 DNA: TGCGCCAGCAGCCGTATGCTAGCGGGGATCGGAGAGACCCAGTACTTC
CDR3 protein: CASSRMLAGIGETQYF
D gene: TRBD2
CDR3 length: 16
clone size: many
V gene: TRBV4-3
J gene: TRBJ2-5

CDR3 DNA: TGTGCCAGCAGTATATTCGGACAGGGGGTGAACACCGGGGAGCTGTTTTTT
CDR3 protein: CASSIFGQGVNTGELFF
D gene: TRBD1
CDR3 length: 17
clone size: .
V gene: TRBV27
J gene: TRBJ2-2

CDR3 DNA: TGTGCCTACCAGGCAGGGGGCACAGATACGCAGTATTTT
CDR3 protein: CAYQAGGTDTQYF
D gene: .
CDR3 length: 13
clone size: .
V gene: TRBV30
J gene: TRBJ2-3

CDR3 DNA: TGTGCCTCTTGGGAGCCCGGTACTCAGCCCCAGCATTTT
CDR3 protein: CASWEPGTQPQHF
D gene: .
CDR3 length: 13
clone size: .
V gene: TRBV6-2/TRBV6-3
J gene: TRBJ1-5

CDR3 DNA: TGCAGTGCTAGAGATCAAAGGGGCCTGAACACTGAAGCTTTCTTT
CDR3 protein: CSARDQRGLNTEAFF
D gene: .
CDR3 length: 15
clone size: .
V gene: TRBV20-1
J gene: TRBJ1-1

CDR3 DNA: TGTGCCAGCAGCTCCCGACAGGTAACCTACGAGCAGTACTTC
CDR3 protein: CASSSRQVTYEQYF
D gene: .
CDR3 length: 14
clone size: many
V gene: TRBV4-2
J gene: TRBJ2-7

CDR3 DNA: TGCAGTGCTCCGAGAAGGGACGGAGGCTTAGGAGCTGAAGCTTTCTTT
CDR3 protein: CSAPRRDGGLGAEAFF
D gene: .
CDR3 length: 16
clone size: many
V gene: TRBV20-1
J gene: TRBJ1-1

CDR3 DNA: TGTGCCAGCAGCTTTTCAGCGGAAGAGACCCAGTACTTC
CDR3 protein: CASSFSAEETQYF
D gene: .
CDR3 length: 13
clone size: many
V gene: TRBV7-2
J gene: TRBJ2-5

CDR3 DNA: TGTGCCACCAGCTCCGCGTACTACAATGAGCAGTTCTTC
CDR3 protein: CATSSAYYNEQFF
D gene: .
CDR3 length: 13
clone size: many
V gene: TRBV24-1
J gene: TRBJ2-1

CDR3 DNA: TGTGCCACCAGTAGCCTGTACCTTAACTATGGCTACACCTTC
CDR3 protein: CATSSLYLNYGYTF
D gene: .
CDR3 length: 14
clone size: few
V gene: TRBV24-1
J gene: TRBJ1-2

CDR3 DNA: TGTGCCAGCAGTCTCACCTCTGGGGTAGTGTCACCCCTCCACTTT
CDR3 protein: CASSLTSGVVSPLHF
D gene: .
CDR3 length: 15
clone size: .
V gene: TRBV27
J gene: TRBJ1-6

CDR3 DNA: TGTGCCAGCAGCTTTTCCGGGACAGGGGGCGAGGAAGCTTTCTTT
CDR3 protein: CASSFSGTGGEEAFF
D gene: TRBD1
CDR3 length: 15
clone size: many
V gene: TRBV7-9
J gene: TRBJ1-1

CDR3 DNA: TGTGCCAGCAGCTTAGGACCGCGCAGGGCCGAGACCCAGTACTTC
CDR3 protein: CASSLGPRRAETQYF
D gene: .
CDR3 length: 15
clone size: few
V gene: TRBV11-2
J gene: TRBJ2-5

CDR3 DNA: TGTGCCAGCAGCCAAGACGTCGGAGGGGGCACAGATACGCAGTATTTT
CDR3 protein: CASSQDVGGGTDTQYF
D gene: .
CDR3 length: 16
clone size: .
V gene: TRBV3-1
J gene: TRBJ2-3

CDR3 DNA: TGTGCTAGTGGTCCCGACAGGGGCAATCAGCCCCAGCATTTT
CDR3 protein: CASGPDRGNQPQHF
D gene: TRBD1
CDR3 length: 14
clone size: few
V gene: TRBV12-5
J gene: TRBJ1-5

CDR3 DNA: TGTGCCAGCGCCCATACAGATACGCAGTATTTT
CDR3 protein: CASAHTDTQYF
D gene: .
CDR3 length: 11
clone size: .
V gene: TRBV7-2
J gene: TRBJ2-3

CDR3 DNA: TGTGCCAGCAGCGTTACCGGGGAAAATTCACCCCTCCACTTT
CDR3 protein: CASSVTGENSPLHF
D gene: .
CDR3 length: 14
clone size: .
V gene: TRBV9
J gene: TRBJ1-6

CDR3 DNA: TGTGCCATCAGTGAGAGGGGGCTCTATGGCTACACCTTC
CDR3 protein: CAISERGLYGYTF
D gene: TRBD1
CDR3 length: 13
clone size: many
V gene: TRBV10-3
J gene: TRBJ1-2

CDR3 DNA: TGTGCCAGCAGTCCGGTACCGGACACCGGGGAGCTGTTTTTT
CDR3 protein: CASSPVPDTGELFF
D gene: .
CDR3 length: 14
clone size: few
V gene: TRBV6-5
J gene: TRBJ2-2

CDR3 DNA: TGCAGTGCTGTACAGGAGGAGCATAATTCACCCCTCCACTTT
CDR3 protein: CSAVQEEHNSPLHF
D gene: .
CDR3 length: 14
clone size: many
V gene: TRBV20-1
J gene: TRBJ1-6

CDR3 DNA: TGTGCCAGCAGTTTAGCGCGGCCGGACAGAGGGGAGACCCAGTACTTC
CDR3 protein: CASSLARPDRGETQYF
D gene: .
CDR3 length: 16
clone size: many
V gene: TRBV12-3/TRBV12-4
J gene: TRBJ2-5

CDR3 DNA: TGCGCCAGCAGCCAAGAAAGAGGACAGGGGTATGGCGAGCAGTACTTC
CDR3 protein: CASSQERGQGYGEQYF
D gene: TRBD1
CDR3 length: 16
clone size: many
V gene: TRBV4-1
J gene: TRBJ2-7

CDR3 DNA: TGTGCCAGCAGCTTCAACTCGGTAGTTTTGAACACTGAAGCTTTCTTT
CDR3 protein: CASSFNSVVLNTEAFF
D gene: .
CDR3 length: 16
clone size: few
V gene: TRBV2
J gene: TRBJ1-1

CDR3 DNA: TGTGCCGTAAGACTAGGGGTCCAAGAGACCCAGTACTTC
CDR3 protein: CAVRLGVQETQYF
D gene: .
CDR3 length: 13
clone size: once
V gene: TRBV12-3/TRBV12-4
J gene: TRBJ2-5